Included here is one T cell receptor (beta chain) sequence, with context. This entry belongs to a study of CD8 T cells in Susac syndrome. Random hexamers were used to reverse transcribe an amount of roughly 0.5 to 1 ug RNA. The authors amplified TCR beta CDR3 across 54 Vbeta and 13 Jbeta using immunoSEQ multiplex PCR. TCRdb independently ran MiXCR on the immunoSEQ multiplex PCR reads; one entry per CDR3 protein. This sample carries under 150,000 distinct CDR3 sequences, about 93% of them seen once, and the ten largest clones take roughly 0.29%. Germline assignment: CDR1 SGHTA and CDR2 FQGNSA. The CDR3 contains 17 residues. V was clipped by 2 bases and J by 5 bases, with 21 bases between them.

This TCR was recovered from a human donor in good health. Specimen: CD8+ T cells from PBMCs. The chain couples TRBV7-2 to TRBJ2-5; D is unclear. CDR3 protein: CASSLWPPGSGRETQYF. The CDR3, as DNA: TGTGCCAGCAGCTTATGGCCCCCCGGAAGTGGGCGGGAGACCCAGTACTTC.